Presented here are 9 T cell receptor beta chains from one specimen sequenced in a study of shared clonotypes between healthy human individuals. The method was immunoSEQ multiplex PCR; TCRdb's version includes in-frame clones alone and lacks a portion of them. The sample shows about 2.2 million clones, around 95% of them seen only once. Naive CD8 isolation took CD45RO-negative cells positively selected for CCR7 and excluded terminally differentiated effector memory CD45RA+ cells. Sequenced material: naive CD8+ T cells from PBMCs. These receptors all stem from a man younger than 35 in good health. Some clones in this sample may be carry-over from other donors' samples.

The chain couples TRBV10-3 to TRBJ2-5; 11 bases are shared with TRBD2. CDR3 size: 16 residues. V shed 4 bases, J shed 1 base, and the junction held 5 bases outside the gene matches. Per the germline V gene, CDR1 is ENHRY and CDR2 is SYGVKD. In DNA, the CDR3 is TGTGCCATCAGTGTAGGACTAGCGGGCCTCCAAGAGACCCAGTACTTC. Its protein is CAISVGLAGLQETQYF.

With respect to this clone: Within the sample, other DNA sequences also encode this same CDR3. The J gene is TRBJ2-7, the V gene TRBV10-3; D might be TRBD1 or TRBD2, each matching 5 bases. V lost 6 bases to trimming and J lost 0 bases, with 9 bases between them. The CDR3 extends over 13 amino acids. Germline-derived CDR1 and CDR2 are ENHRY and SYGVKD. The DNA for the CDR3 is TGTGCCATCAGCAGGGACGGCTCCTACGAGCAGTACTTC. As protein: CAISRDGSYEQYF.

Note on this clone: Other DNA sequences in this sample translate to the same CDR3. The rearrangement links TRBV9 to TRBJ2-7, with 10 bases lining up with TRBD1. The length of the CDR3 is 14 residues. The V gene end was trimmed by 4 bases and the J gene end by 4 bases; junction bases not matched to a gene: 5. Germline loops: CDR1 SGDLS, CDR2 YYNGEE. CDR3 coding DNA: TGTGCCAGCAGCACCCGACAGGGGGCTTACGAGCAGTACTTC. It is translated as CASSTRQGAYEQYF.

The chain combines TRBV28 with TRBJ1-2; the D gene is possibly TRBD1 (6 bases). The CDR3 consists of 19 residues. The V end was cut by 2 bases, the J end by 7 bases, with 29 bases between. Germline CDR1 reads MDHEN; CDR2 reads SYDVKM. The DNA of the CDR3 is TGTGCCAGCAGTTTAACCCGCACCCTTTGGGGGGACATCGATCCTGGCTACACCTTC. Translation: CASSLTRTLWGDIDPGYTF.

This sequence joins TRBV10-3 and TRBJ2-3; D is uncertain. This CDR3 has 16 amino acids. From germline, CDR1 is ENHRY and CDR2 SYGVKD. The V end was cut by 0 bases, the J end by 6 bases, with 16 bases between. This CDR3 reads CAISESPLGSGDTQYF. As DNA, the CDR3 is TGTGCCATCAGTGAGTCACCTCTTGGGTCGGGTGATACGCAGTATTTT.

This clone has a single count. The CDR3 loop reads CASSPEVNYGYTF. The CDR3 DNA follows: TGTGCCAGCAGTCCCGAGGTTAACTATGGCTACACCTTC. The V gene is TRBV6-5, the J gene TRBJ1-2; D gene unclear. V was shortened by 5 bases and J by 1 base, with 8 bases between the two germline ends. The CDR3 loop spans 13 amino acids. The germline V gene has CDR1 MNHEY and CDR2 SVGAGI.

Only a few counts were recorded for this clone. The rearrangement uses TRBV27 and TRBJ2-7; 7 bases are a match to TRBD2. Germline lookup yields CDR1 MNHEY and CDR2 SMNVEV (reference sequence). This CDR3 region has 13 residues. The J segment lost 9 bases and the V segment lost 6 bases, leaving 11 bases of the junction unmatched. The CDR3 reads CASSSSGTTSQYF. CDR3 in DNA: TGTGCCAGCAGCTCTTCCGGGACTACGTCGCAGTACTTC.

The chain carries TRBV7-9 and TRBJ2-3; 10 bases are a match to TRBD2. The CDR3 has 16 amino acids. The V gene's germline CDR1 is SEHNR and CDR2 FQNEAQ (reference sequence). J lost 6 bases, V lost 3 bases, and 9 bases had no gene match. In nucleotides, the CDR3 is TGTGCCAGCAGCTTCTACAGCGGGAGGGCCAACGATACGCAGTATTTT. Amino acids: CASSFYSGRANDTQYF.

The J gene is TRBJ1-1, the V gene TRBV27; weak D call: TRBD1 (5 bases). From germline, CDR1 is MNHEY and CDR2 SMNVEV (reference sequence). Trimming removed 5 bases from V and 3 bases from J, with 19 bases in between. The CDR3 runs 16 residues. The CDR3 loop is CASSPLTGGTYTEAFF. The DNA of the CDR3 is TGTGCCAGCAGTCCGCTAACTGGGGGTACGTACACTGAAGCTTTCTTT.